A single sample is the source of the 11 T cell receptor beta chains below, sequenced in a study of T cells after yellow fever vaccination. TCRdb reanalysed the 5' RACE reads using MiXCR and keeps one entry per CDR3 protein. The sample contains fewer than 400,000 distinct CDR3 sequences, approximately 12% of which appear only once. Here the sequenced sample was CD4+ T cells sorted from PBMCs, taken 45 days after the yellow fever booster vaccination. The origin of the receptors is a man younger than 35 who received the YFV17D yellow fever vaccine.

This clonotype has a handful of counts. V usage is TRBV9 and J usage is TRBJ2-1; 10 bases fit TRBD2. Germline CDR1 SGDLS, CDR2 YYNGEE. The V segment lost 0 bases and the J segment 3 bases; nucleotides outside the gene matches: 6. The CDR3 runs 17 residues. The CDR3 nucleotides read TGTGCCAGCAGCGTAGACATGAGGACTAGCGGCTACAATGAGCAGTTCTTC. This codes for CASSVDMRTSGYNEQFF.

The V gene is TRBV4-3, the J gene TRBJ2-6; D might be TRBD2 (6 bases). Germline CDR1 is LGHNA and CDR2 is YSLEER. This CDR3 region has 18 residues. Trimming took off 4 bases at V and 2 bases at J, with 18 bases between the two ends. The CDR3 DNA sequence: TGCGCCAGCAGCCGTTCCCCGGTTTGGGAGGCTGGGGCCAACGTCCTGACTTTC. Translation gives CASSRSPVWEAGANVLTF.

This clonotype was found many times. The chain uses TRBV5-1 and TRBJ2-2; a weak D match, TRBD1 (5 bases). V lost 7 bases to trimming and J lost 4 bases, with 14 bases between them. CDR1 and CDR2 from the germline V gene are SGHRS and YFSETQ. This CDR3 has 14 residues. CDR3 in DNA: TGCGCCAGCTCCGTAACCCAGGGCACCGGGGAGCTGTTTTTT. Translation gives CASSVTQGTGELFF.

This clonotype has just a few counts. This rearrangement joins TRBV19 to TRBJ2-1; D uncertain. Germline loops: CDR1 LNHDA, CDR2 SQIVND (reference sequence). This CDR3 has 12 residues. V was clipped by 6 bases and J by 11 bases, with 14 bases between them. CDR3 coding DNA: TGTGCCAGTAGCCTCCCGCGTTCTCAGCAGTTCTTC. It yields the protein CASSLPRSQQFF.

This clonotype was observed a few times. The rearrangement links TRBV10-3 to TRBJ2-5, with TRBD1 matching over 8 bases. Germline V gene data show CDR1 as ENHRY and CDR2 as SYGVKD. This CDR3 contains 14 residues. The V and J ends lost 6 bases and 2 bases, in that order; junction bases with no gene match: 5. DNA for the CDR3: TGTGCCATCAGCCGGGACAGGACACAAGAGACCCAGTACTTC. Residues: CAISRDRTQETQYF.

CDR3 sequence (DNA): TGCAGTGCTAGCCACGGGGCCCAGGATGAGCAGTTCTTC. Its protein product is CSASHGAQDEQFF. The gene calls are TRBV20-1 and TRBJ2-1; either TRBD1 or TRBD2 may supply D (5 bases each). Trimming cost V 3 bases and J 8 bases, with 14 bases left between them. Germline loops: CDR1 DFQATT, CDR2 SNEGSKA (reference sequence). The CDR3 is 13 amino acids.

The V call is TRBV5-1, the J call TRBJ1-2, with D tentatively TRBD1 (5 bases). This CDR3 is 13 amino acids long. With 8 bases removed from V and 4 bases from J, the gap between germline ends came to 15 bases. CDR1 SGHRS and CDR2 YFSETQ come from the germline V gene. For the CDR3, the DNA is TGCGCCAGTGACACGCAGGGTGGCTATGGCTACACCTTC. Translating it yields CASDTQGGYGYTF. Drawing the rest from reference TRBV5-1 and TRBJ1-2, the complete variable domain is KAGVTQTPRYLIKTRGQQVTLSCSPISGHRSVSWYQQTPGQGLQFLFEYFSETQRNKGNFPGRFSGRQFSNSRSEMNVSTLELGDSALYLCASDTQGGYGYTFGSGTRLTVV.

The CDR3 DNA reads TGTGCCAGCTCACCAAGGTCAGACTCCTACGAGCAGTACTTC. Translated, it gives CASSPRSDSYEQYF. V gene TRBV18 combines with J gene TRBJ2-7, with D unresolved. CDR3 size: 14 residues. Trimming took 2 bases from V and 0 from J, leaving 8 bases between them. Germline V gives CDR1 KGHSH, CDR2 LQKENI. Full variable domain (remainder filled in from reference TRBV18 and TRBJ2-7): NAGVMQNPRHLVRRRGQEARLRCSPMKGHSHVYWYRQLPEEGLKFMVYLQKENIIDESGMPKERFSAEFPKEGPSILRIQQVVRGDSAAYFCASSPRSDSYEQYFGPGTRLTVT.

The chain is built from TRBV5-8 and TRBJ2-3; D could derive from TRBD1 or TRBD2 (5 bases each). Trimming took 1 base from V and 7 from J, leaving 13 bases between them. This CDR3 region has 14 residues. Germline V gene sequence: CDR1 SGHTS, CDR2 YDEGEE. The CDR3: CASSLYGTAYTQYF. The CDR3 nucleotides are TGTGCCAGCAGCTTGTACGGGACCGCCTATACGCAGTATTTT.

V is TRBV29-1 and J is TRBJ2-4; D may be TRBD1 or TRBD2 (5 bases each). V was clipped by 4 bases and J by 5 bases, with 9 bases between them. Per the germline V gene, CDR1 is SQVTM and CDR2 is ANQGSEA. This CDR3 spans 12 amino acids. The CDR3 DNA sequence: TGCAGCGTTGCTGAGGGGCAAAACATTCAGTACTTC. This translates into CSVAEGQNIQYF.

The chain combines TRBV7-8 with TRBJ1-2; D remains ambiguous. Trimming left V 5 bases short and J 8 bases short, with 12 bases between. This CDR3 is built from 12 residues. Germline values: CDR1 SGHVS, CDR2 FQNEAQ. CDR3 amino acids: CASSRETNGYTF. For the CDR3, the DNA is TGTGCCAGCAGCCGGGAGACAAACGGCTACACCTTC.